Detailed here is one T cell receptor beta chain. This specimen comes from a study of blood T cell repertoires in COVID-19. Across the study: The samples span acute and convalescent COVID-19 from the United States, Italy and Spain.

Produced via immunoSEQ multiplex PCR; TCRdb's table is partial and in-frame only. The sample lists approximately 120,000 clones, more than 75% occurring once. Trimming took off 0 bases at V and 0 bases at J, with 15 bases between the two ends. From germline, CDR1 is SGHTA and CDR2 FQGTGA. CDR3 size: 18 residues. Specimen: peripheral blood. This TCR came from a human donor in a cohort sampled during active COVID-19. The V and J genes are TRBV7-3 and TRBJ2-1, with D possibly TRBD2 on 6 matching bases. Here the CDR3 DNA reads TGTGCCAGCAGCTTAACGTTTGCGGGACCTAGCTCCTACAATGAGCAGTTCTTC. Its translation is CASSLTFAGPSSYNEQFF.